Below are 12 T cell receptor beta chains sequenced from a single sample in a study of T cell responses to AZD1222 COVID-19 vaccine. Sequencing was performed with immunoSEQ multiplex PCR; in TCRdb, only in-frame clones are kept and a portion is missing. The sample yields around 96,000 clones, about nine tenths seen once. The sample consisted of peripheral blood, taken 28 days after the second AZD1222 dose. The receptors derive from an adult who received the AZD1222 COVID-19 vaccine.

The chain has TRBV29-1 and TRBJ1-5; perhaps TRBD1 as D (5 bases). Between the trimmed V and J ends, which lost 6 bases and 12 bases, there was a span of 24 bases. The CDR3 runs 14 residues. The germline V gene encodes CDR1 SQVTM and CDR2 ANQGSEA. Here the CDR3 DNA reads TGCAGCGTAGCCGAGCCCGGGGCCCCCGGTCTCCAGCATTTT. Translating it yields CSVAEPGAPGLQHF.

This chain joins TRBV20-1 and TRBJ1-6; D gene uncertain. The CDR3 is 11 residues long. Germline V gene data show CDR1 as DFQATT and CDR2 as SNEGSKA (reference sequence). Trimming took off 3 bases at V and 8 bases at J, with 5 bases between the two ends. CDR3 region: CSASWDSPLHF. The CDR3 DNA reads TGCAGTGCTAGTTGGGATTCACCCCTCCACTTT.

The chain couples TRBV9 to TRBJ1-2; 11 bases fit TRBD1. Germline trimming cut 4 bases from V and 8 bases from J; bases unmatched to any gene: 4. Per germline, CDR1 SGDLS and CDR2 YYNGEE. There are 13 residues in the CDR3. The CDR3 DNA follows: TGTGCCAGCAGCAAGGACAGGGGGCTCGGCTACACCTTC. Its translation: CASSKDRGLGYTF. The whole variable domain, remainder taken from reference TRBV9 and TRBJ1-2, is DSGVTQTPKHLITATGQRVTLRCSPRSGDLSVYWYQQSLDQGLQFLIQYYNGEERAKGNILERFSAQQFPDLHSELNLSSLELGDSALYFCASSKDRGLGYTFGSGTRLTVV.

The genes are TRBV5-1 and TRBJ1-1; D not resolved. Trimming shortened V by 7 bases and J by 1 base, and 17 bases separated the two germline ends. This CDR3 contains 15 residues. The germline V gene has CDR1 SGHRS and CDR2 YFSETQ. The CDR3 coding sequence is TGCGCCAGCGGGCTGGACCTCCAGTCGAACACTGAAGCTTTCTTT. Protein product: CASGLDLQSNTEAFF.

V and J are TRBV19 and TRBJ1-1; D gene ambiguous. Germline CDR1 is LNHDA and CDR2 is SQIVND (reference sequence). V was cut by 2 bases and J by 0 bases, with 7 bases left in between. The CDR3 is made up of 14 amino acids. The CDR3 loop is CASSILGMNTEAFF. CDR3 coding DNA: TGTGCCAGTAGTATACTGGGTATGAACACTGAAGCTTTCTTT.

This clone was picked up one time. The J gene is TRBJ1-3, the V gene TRBV7-9; no clear D. V lost 1 base, J lost 0 bases, and 10 bases lay in between. The CDR3 sequence is 16 residues long. Germline-derived CDR1 and CDR2 are SEHNR and FQNEAQ (reference sequence). CDR3 residues: CASSLVPGGSGNTIYF. The CDR3 DNA follows: TGTGCCAGCAGCTTAGTCCCCGGTGGCTCTGGAAACACCATATATTTT.

This rearrangement joins TRBV5-4 to TRBJ2-1, with 14 bases that match TRBD2. Germline V gene data show CDR1 as SGHNT and CDR2 as YYREEE (reference sequence). CDR3 length: 15 residues. V lost 4 bases to trimming and J lost 7 bases; unmatched junction nucleotides: 4. The CDR3 is CASSEGTSGSNEQFF. CDR3 DNA sequence: TGTGCCAGCAGCGAGGGGACTAGCGGGAGTAATGAGCAGTTCTTC.

V gene TRBV29-1 combines with J gene TRBJ2-3, with 7 bases identical to TRBD1. J gave up 0 bases and V 6 bases, and 6 bases lay outside the gene matches. CDR1 SQVTM and CDR2 ANQGSEA come from the germline V gene. The CDR3 is made up of 14 amino acids. The CDR3 protein is CSVDRQGSTDTQYF. For the CDR3, the DNA is TGCAGCGTGGACCGACAGGGTAGCACAGATACGCAGTATTTT.

CDR3 in DNA: TGTGCCAGCAGACAGGGCTCTTATAGCAATCAGCCCCAGCATTTT. This codes for CASRQGSYSNQPQHF. V usage is TRBV6-5 and J usage is TRBJ1-5; tentative D call: TRBD1 (6 bases). The CDR3 spans 15 residues. Deletions cut 6 bases from V and 0 bases from J, with 12 bases between. Germline CDR1 reads MNHEY; CDR2 reads SVGAGI.

The count of this clone is one. V and J are TRBV7-6 and TRBJ2-7; D remains ambiguous. Trimming removed 2 bases from V and 0 bases from J, with 11 bases in between. This CDR3 spans 15 amino acids. The germline V gene has CDR1 SGHVS and CDR2 FNYEAQ. This chain's CDR3 is CASSLRPGRSYEQYF. CDR3 DNA sequence: TGTGCCAGCAGCTTACGGCCAGGCCGCTCCTACGAGCAGTACTTC.

The chain couples TRBV5-1 to TRBJ1-1; D remains ambiguous. The ends were cut back, 2 bases at V and 0 bases at J, with 8 bases in the middle. The CDR3 has 14 residues. Per the germline V gene, CDR1 is SGHRS and CDR2 is YFSETQ. DNA for the CDR3: TGCGCCAGCAGCTTCCACACCGTGAACACTGAAGCTTTCTTT. Translated: CASSFHTVNTEAFF.

The chain couples TRBV3-1 (or the pseudogene TRBV3-2) to TRBJ2-7, with 10 bases matching TRBD2. The CDR3 loop spans 14 amino acids. Germline assignment: CDR1 LGHDT and CDR2 YNNKEL (reference sequence). V was clipped by 8 bases and J by 5 bases; unmatched bases: 9. The DNA of the CDR3 is TGTGCCAGCGTCCGTAGCGGGGGGTCCCACGAGCAGTACTTC. As protein: CASVRSGGSHEQYF.